This T cell receptor beta chain was observed in a study of OX40 agonist ivuxolimab in advanced cancers. Study-level points and caveats: Clones of CD4+ and CD8+ blood T cells grew by week 6 at doses of 0.1 to 3.0 mg/kg.

Germline V CDR1 and CDR2: SNHLY, FYNNEI. The CDR3 sequence is 15 residues long. Germline trimming cut 7 bases from V and 5 bases from J; bases unmatched to any gene: 5. Note on this clone: Its cognate antigen is unknown.

The protocol was immunoSEQ multiplex PCR, while the TCRdb copy is restricted to in-frame clones and leaves out a portion. Of approximately 79,000 clones in the sample, over 80% were seen once. The TCR comes from an adult with an advanced solid tumor such as melanoma, head and neck, liver or kidney cancer. This rearrangement joins TRBV2 to TRBJ2-2, with TRBD2 identical over 12 bases. Sequenced here: CD4+ or CD8+ T cells sorted from blood, sampled in a trial of the OX40 agonist ivuxolimab. CDR3 nucleotide sequence: TGTGCCAGCAATCCTACTAGCGGGGGGACCGGGGAGCTGTTTTTT. Translating it yields CASNPTSGGTGELFF.